This T cell receptor beta chain derives from a study of blood T cell repertoires in COVID-19 (TCRdb year 2020). Background for the entire study: The collaborator samples originated in the United States, Italy and Spain and spanned the acute and convalescent phases of COVID-19. The prospective study material was composed of cDNA or gDNA derived from T cells, B-cell-depleted T cells, or PBMCs. Subjects who had been exposed to COVID-19, were actively infected with it, or had recovered from it provided the deeply sampled blood TCRbeta repertoires that made up the dataset. The repertoires were released in a freely available public database intended as a resource for research on the immune response to SARS-CoV-2. Samples were obtained from the ongoing ImmuneRACE study (first 160 participants) and from 950 to 1,500 subjects provided by 6 global collaborators. The sample metadata nearly always contained a de-identified subject ID, COVID-19 status, age in years and sex. Where available, HLA class I and class II types were taken from metadata supplied by the sample provider and were not determined by assay-based typing. General findings and caveats noted by the study authors: Clinical and demographic metadata were provided uncurated, with the amount varying by source and participant.

The immunoSEQ Assay, a bias-controlled multiplex PCR, was used to amplify TCRbeta CDR3 regions from genomic DNA. In the source study's methods: The number of nucleated cells in each sample was estimated from the amplification of reference gene primers within the assay. To quantify the absolute abundance of each unique TCRbeta CDR3 rearrangement, sequence reads were collapsed and filtered. For each sample, productive Simpson clonality was calculated by taking the square root of Simpson's diversity index across productive rearrangements. Entries here come from immuneACCESS through TCRdb and include only in-frame sequences with V and J called. Some clones fail to appear in such tables; in the studies checked, an unresolved V gene covers under half of the shortfall, and the cause of the remainder is unknown. From that table come the V and J calls and clone size; the DNA was used to work out D and trimming. Across this sample there are roughly 440,000 clones, with approximately 89% seen only once. Of the sample, roughly 12% is held by the ten largest clones.

Regarding this clone: Its antigen remains undetermined. The sample holds no much larger clone one base away, and base qualities are not on file.

One collaborating source in Seattle enrolled patients during active infection and followed them longitudinally through the course of disease. Collaborating institutions collected whole blood in K2EDTA tubes following their own protocols. For TCRbeta analysis, collaborator samples were shipped as frozen whole blood, as isolated PBMCs, or as DNA extracted from either sample type. The sequence came from a woman between 50 and 59 years old with COVID-19, enrolled during active disease. Sequenced input: peripheral blood.

CDR3 protein: CASSESGGHAEAFF. In nucleotide form, the sequence is TGCGCCAGCAGTGAGTCGGGGGGTCACGCTGAAGCTTTCTTT. The sequence is built from TRBV10-1 and TRBJ1-1, and perhaps TRBD1 as D gene, on 5 matching bases. Including the terminal cysteine and phenylalanine, the CDR3 comprises 14 residues. The read is trimmed to its CDR3 DNA, 42 bases read in frame from base 1. CDR1 WNHNN and CDR2 SYGVQD are derived from the germline V gene (reference sequence). V is clipped by 0 bases and J by 6 bases, and the sequence between their germline boundaries is 11 bases long.